This T cell receptor (beta chain) derives from a study of regulatory T cells in long-lasting Graves disease. Indicated time point: newly diagnosed GD, antithyroid drugs for less than 3 months. Isolated PBMC RNA provided the starting material for the TCR library. Peripheral blood, about 9 milliliters per patient, was collected in EDTA tubes. iRepertoire HTBI primers and Arm-PCR of CDR3 regions built TCR beta libraries. A single record per CDR3 protein comes from TCRdb applying MiXCR to the multiplex PCR reads. The repertoire has 400,000 to 500,000 distinct CDR3 sequences, around 17% of them found once; the top ten carry less than 30%. Points from the study as a whole: Persistent disease was associated with favored TRBV28 usage and with favored use of TRBJ1-2 and TRBJ2-5.

This clonotype has a count of ten or more. Its antigen is not identified. From germline, CDR1 is ENHRY and CDR2 SYGVKD. V dropped 0 bases and J dropped 8 bases, with 10 bases sitting between them. There are 14 residues in the CDR3. This same sample was also part of a study on T cells in Graves' hyperthyroidism and ophthalmopathy. That work adds: When the TCR CDR3 underwent first-round RT-PCR, the HTBI primer set was used. Blood shared most expanded thyroid clonotypes above 0.001.

V gene TRBV10-3 combines with J gene TRBJ1-4, with D tentatively TRBD1 (6 bases). Sequences were derived from peripheral blood mononuclear cells (PBMCs), sampled at new diagnosis, from a patient treated with antithyroid drugs. This receptor was taken from a woman between 18 and 29 years old with Graves disease. This CDR3 is CAISESGHHEKLFF. Written as DNA, the CDR3 is TGTGCCATCAGTGAGTCGGGACACCACGAAAAACTGTTTTTT.